One and the same sample provided the 15 T cell receptor beta chains below, sequenced in a study of technical replicates of blood from a handful of donors. TCRdb keeps only in-frame clones here, not all; method: immunoSEQ multiplex PCR. The data hold about 12,000 clones, with around 79% observed a single time. Sample: PBMCs. All receptors derive from a human donor in good health.

This chain connects TRBV9 to TRBJ2-1, with 9 bases that match TRBD1. Germline CDR1 reads SGDLS; CDR2 reads YYNGEE. The CDR3 totals 16 residues. The V segment lost 4 bases and the J segment 5 bases; nucleotides outside the gene matches: 10. The CDR3 sequence is CASSTPGTGLNNEQFF. The CDR3 coding sequence is TGTGCCAGCAGCACTCCCGGGACAGGGCTGAACAATGAGCAGTTCTTC. The full variable domain, with the rest looked up from reference TRBV9 and TRBJ2-1, is DSGVTQTPKHLITATGQRVTLRCSPRSGDLSVYWYQQSLDQGLQFLIQYYNGEERAKGNILERFSAQQFPDLHSELNLSSLELGDSALYFCASSTPGTGLNNEQFFGPGTRLTVL.

Only one count was recorded for this clone. CDR3 DNA sequence: TGCGCCAGCAGCTTGGCCCCACAGGGGGAGGACAATGAGCAGTTCTTC. Protein: CASSLAPQGEDNEQFF. V and J are TRBV5-1 and TRBJ2-1, with 8 bases aligning to TRBD1. Germline V CDR1 and CDR2: SGHRS, YFSETQ. The length of the CDR3 is 16 residues. The ends lost 0 bases at V and 5 bases at J; junction bases unmatched: 7.

J is TRBJ1-5 and V is TRBV7-8; TRBD1 might be the D (5 bases). Germline loops: CDR1 SGHVS, CDR2 FQNEAQ. The length of the CDR3 is 16 residues. The ends were cut back, 4 bases at V and 1 base at J, with 14 bases in the middle. CDR3: CASSSDSVGSNQPQHF. For the CDR3, the DNA is TGTGCCAGCAGCTCCGACAGCGTGGGGAGCAATCAGCCCCAGCATTTT.

The genes are TRBV19 and TRBJ1-5, with 11 bases matching TRBD1. CDR3 length: 14 residues. V lost 6 bases, J lost 7 bases, and 5 bases stayed unmatched. CDR1 and CDR2 from the germline V gene are LNHDA and SQIVND (reference sequence). Written as DNA, the CDR3 is TGTGCCAGTAGAGGGACAGGGGGAGGGCAGCCCCAGCATTTT. It yields the protein CASRGTGGGQPQHF.

The chain combines TRBV5-1 with TRBJ2-7; D might be TRBD1 (5 bases). Trimming stripped 6 bases from V and 0 bases from J, with 16 bases between. Germline CDR1 reads SGHRS; CDR2 reads YFSETQ. The CDR3 spans 15 residues. Written as DNA, the CDR3 is TGCGCCAGCACCTACCAGGGCAGTGGCTCCTACGAGCAGTACTTC. Amino acids: CASTYQGSGSYEQYF.

The genes are TRBV7-9 and TRBJ2-1; tentative D call: TRBD2 (5 bases). Trimming removed 6 bases at V and 4 bases at J, with 19 bases between. Germline assignment: CDR1 SEHNR and CDR2 FQNEAQ (reference sequence). This CDR3 region has 16 residues. CDR3 sequence (DNA): TGTGCCAGCAGTTCCGACTATCTCCCCGCGTACAATGAGCAGTTCTTC. Protein product: CASSSDYLPAYNEQFF.

The J gene is TRBJ2-5, the V gene TRBV18; 7 bases are shared with TRBD2. Germline values: CDR1 KGHSH, CDR2 LQKENI. The CDR3 spans 15 residues. J was trimmed by 7 bases and V by 2 bases; bases with no gene match: 10. CDR3 nucleotide sequence: TGTGCCAGCTCACCAGACCGGGAGGACCTCGGGACCCAGTACTTC. It is translated as CASSPDREDLGTQYF.

J is TRBJ2-2 and V is TRBV6-1; D gene uncertain. Per the germline V gene, CDR1 is MNHNS and CDR2 is SASEGT. This CDR3 has 14 amino acids. V lost 4 bases and J 0 bases, leaving 6 bases between the germline ends. The CDR3 sequence: CASSGLSNTGELFF. DNA of the CDR3: TGTGCCAGCAGTGGACTCTCGAACACCGGGGAGCTGTTTTTT.

This clone showed up just a few times. The V and J genes are TRBV28 and TRBJ1-4; possible D gene TRBD1, 6 bases. The V gene lost 5 bases and the J gene lost 4 bases, with 11 bases spanning the gap. The CDR3 totals 14 residues. Looked up from germline, CDR1 is MDHEN and CDR2 is SYDVKM. The DNA for the CDR3 is TGTGCCAGCAGTCCCGGACAGCTTAATGAAAAACTGTTTTTT. It yields the protein CASSPGQLNEKLFF. The full variable domain, in which reference TRBV28 and TRBJ1-4 provide the parts outside the CDR3, is DVKVTQSSRYLVKRTGEKVFLECVQDMDHENMFWYRQDPGLGLRLIYFSYDVKMKEKGDIPEGYSVSREKKERFSLILESASTNQTSMYLCASSPGQLNEKLFFGSGTQLSVL.

The chain employs TRBV19 and TRBJ2-2; 8 nucleotides agree with TRBD2. Germline-derived CDR1 and CDR2 are LNHDA and SQIVND (reference sequence). With V trimmed by 7 bases and J by 2 bases, 9 bases remained unmatched. The CDR3 is 16 residues long. The CDR3 DNA reads TGTGCCAGTACCAAAAGCGGGAGCGCAAACACCGGGGAGCTGTTTTTT. This codes for CASTKSGSANTGELFF.

The chain is built from TRBV2 and TRBJ2-4; unclear D gene. Germline V CDR1 and CDR2: SNHLY, FYNNEI. Trimming shortened V by 8 bases and J by 0 bases, and 17 bases separated the two germline ends. The CDR3 contains 16 residues. CDR3 amino acids: CASALGSKLAKNIQYF. The CDR3 coding sequence is TGTGCCAGCGCCCTGGGCAGTAAATTAGCCAAAAACATTCAGTACTTC.

This rearrangement joins TRBV6-5 to TRBJ2-2; 9 bases are shared with TRBD1. Germline lookup yields CDR1 MNHEY and CDR2 SVGAGI. The ends lost 4 bases at V and 3 bases at J; junction bases unmatched: 0. There are 14 residues in the CDR3. CDR3 coding DNA: TGTGCCAGCAGTTGGGACAGGGACACCGGGGAGCTGTTTTTT. Translating gives CASSWDRDTGELFF.

This CDR3 is CASRDSSMHAGELFF. Written as DNA, the CDR3 is TGTGCCAGCAGAGACAGTTCAATGCACGCCGGGGAGCTGTTTTTT. The J gene is TRBJ2-2, the V gene TRBV6-5; possibly TRBD1 for D (5 bases). Germline V gene sequence: CDR1 MNHEY, CDR2 SVGAGI. The CDR3 is 15 residues long. With 6 bases removed from V and 6 bases from J, the gap between germline ends came to 17 bases.

V usage is TRBV5-6 and J usage is TRBJ2-7; TRBD2 matches 10 bases. The CDR3 is made up of 14 amino acids. Germline CDR1 reads SGHDT; CDR2 reads YYEEEE. The V segment lost 4 bases and the J segment 9 bases; nucleotides outside the gene matches: 10. The chain's CDR3 is CASSAASGSSWQYF. In nucleotides, the CDR3 is TGTGCCAGCAGCGCTGCTAGCGGGAGTAGTTGGCAGTACTTC.

V and J are TRBV29-1 and TRBJ1-2; TRBD1 matches 7 bases. This CDR3 spans 12 amino acids. V gave up 4 bases and J gave up 2 bases; unmatched junction bases: 1. Germline V gene lookup returns CDR1 SQVTM and CDR2 ANQGSEA. Here the CDR3 DNA reads TGCAGCGTTGGGACAGGAAACTATGGCTACACCTTC. It encodes CSVGTGNYGYTF.